The subject of this entry is one TCR beta chain. This specimen belongs to a study of blood T cell repertoires in COVID-19. Across the whole study: Samples taken during acute and convalescent COVID-19 were collected in the United States, Italy and Spain. In each case, the material was cDNA or gDNA derived from T cells, B-cell-depleted T cells, or PBMCs.

The germline gives CDR1 LNHDA, CDR2 SQIVND (reference sequence). There are 13 residues in the CDR3. Trimming took 3 bases from V and 4 from J, leaving 9 bases between them. This table comes from immunoSEQ multiplex PCR, and its TCRdb copy is limited to in-frame clones, with some not included. The table lists over 85,000 clones, around 82% of them singletons. The chain uses TRBV19 and TRBJ1-1; D not resolved. This sequence originates from a human donor in a cohort sampled during active COVID-19. The material sequenced was peripheral blood. DNA for the CDR3: TGTGCCAGTAGTATCACAGAAACCACTGAAGCTTTCTTT. Translating gives CASSITETTEAFF. Looking up the rest from reference TRBV19 and TRBJ1-1 gives the full variable domain: DGGITQSPKYLFRKEGQNVTLSCEQNLNHDAMYWYRQDPGQGLRLIYYSQIVNDFQKGDIAEGYSVSREKKESFPLTVTSAQKNPTAFYLCASSITETTEAFFGQGTRLTVV.